The T cell receptor (beta chain) described here comes from a study of T cell repertoires in cytomegalovirus infection. About the study: CMV infection and matching HLA type were both indicated by public TCR beta signatures.

A note on this clonotype: Its antigen is unidentified.

One entry per CDR3 protein results from TCRdb running MiXCR on the reads. The profile shows fewer than 200,000 distinct CDR3 sequences, roughly 19% of them singletons. Study results and caveats: What dominated the ex vivo response were HLA-C-restricted CMV-specific TCR beta clonotypes. Cumulative public TCR beta family frequency identified carriers of CMV plus the relevant HLA.

CDR3 length: 14 residues. V was clipped by 0 bases and J by 1 base, with 7 bases between them. Germline V gives CDR1 SGDLS, CDR2 YYNGEE. The specimen was PBMCs. The chain combines TRBV9 with TRBJ1-2; D is undetermined. This sequence originates from a human donor in good health (CMV status not recorded). Some clones in this sample may be carry-over from other donors' samples. The DNA for the CDR3 is TGTGCCAGCAGCGTAGAGGTTCATAACTATGGCTACACCTTC. Protein product: CASSVEVHNYGYTF.